The 2 T cell receptor beta chains presented below share a single source sample, sequenced in a study of blood T cell repertoires in COVID-19. Some clones are missing from TCRdb's copy, which holds only in-frame ones; the method was immunoSEQ multiplex PCR. Of about 350,000 clones listed, more than 70% were seen once; the top ten hold roughly 5.2%. The sequencing sample was made of PBMCs or T cells enriched from blood (not recorded which). The receptor source for this set is a woman in her 30s who had recovered from COVID-19.

The J gene is TRBJ1-1, the V gene TRBV19, with D uncertain. This CDR3 has 13 residues. V lost 6 bases to trimming and J lost 8 bases, with 16 bases between them. CDR1 is LNHDA, CDR2 SQIVND, per germline (reference sequence). CDR3 region: CASSRGSGREAFF. Here the CDR3 DNA reads TGTGCCAGTAGCCGCGGGTCTGGGCGCGAAGCTTTCTTT.

V usage is TRBV7-9 and J usage is TRBJ1-2; no definite D call. The V end lost 1 base, the J end lost 4 bases, and 19 bases lay between the germline ends. Germline CDR1 and CDR2: SEHNR and FQNEAQ (reference sequence). This CDR3 has 17 residues. CDR3 loop: CASSLGRQASLGYGYTF. CDR3 nucleotide sequence: TGTGCCAGCAGCTTAGGTCGGCAGGCTTCACTGGGCTATGGCTACACCTTC.